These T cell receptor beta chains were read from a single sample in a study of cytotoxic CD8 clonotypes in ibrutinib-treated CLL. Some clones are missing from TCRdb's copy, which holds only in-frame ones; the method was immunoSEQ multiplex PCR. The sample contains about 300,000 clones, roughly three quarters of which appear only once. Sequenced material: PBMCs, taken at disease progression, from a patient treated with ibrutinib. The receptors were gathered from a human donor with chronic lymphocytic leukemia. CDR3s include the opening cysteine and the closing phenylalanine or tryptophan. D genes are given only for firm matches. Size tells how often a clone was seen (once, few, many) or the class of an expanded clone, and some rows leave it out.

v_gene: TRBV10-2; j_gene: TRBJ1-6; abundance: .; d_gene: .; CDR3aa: CAIGTGSNSPLHF; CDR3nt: TGCGCCATCGGGACGGGATCTAATTCACCCCTCCACTTT
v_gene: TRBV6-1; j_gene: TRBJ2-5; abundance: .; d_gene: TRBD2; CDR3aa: CASSVGLAGGETQYF; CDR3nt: TGTGCCAGCAGCGTGGGACTAGCGGGAGGAGAGACCCAGTACTTC
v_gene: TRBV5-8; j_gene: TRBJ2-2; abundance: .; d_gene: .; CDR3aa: CASSLLFSYTGELFF; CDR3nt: TGTGCCAGCAGCTTGTTATTCAGTTACACCGGGGAGCTGTTTTTT
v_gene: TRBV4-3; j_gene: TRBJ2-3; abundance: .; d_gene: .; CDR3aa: CASSQAGPGTDTQYF; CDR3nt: TGCGCCAGCAGCCAAGCTGGGCCGGGGACAGATACGCAGTATTTT
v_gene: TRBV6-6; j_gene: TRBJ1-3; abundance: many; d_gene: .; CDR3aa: CASRGSGELAGNTIYF; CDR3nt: TGTGCCAGCAGGGGGTCAGGGGAGTTGGCTGGAAACACCATATATTTT
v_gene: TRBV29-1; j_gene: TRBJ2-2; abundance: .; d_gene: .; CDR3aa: CSLFDQNTGELFF; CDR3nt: TGCAGCCTTTTCGACCAGAACACCGGGGAGCTGTTTTTT
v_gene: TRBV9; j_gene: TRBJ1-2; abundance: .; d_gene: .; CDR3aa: CASSVVERGVYGYTF; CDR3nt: TGTGCCAGCAGCGTAGTAGAACGGGGTGTCTATGGCTACACCTTC
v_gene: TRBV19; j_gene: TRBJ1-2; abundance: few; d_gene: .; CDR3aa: CASRAGGSYGYTF; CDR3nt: TGTGCCAGTAGGGCCGGGGGTAGTTATGGCTACACCTTC
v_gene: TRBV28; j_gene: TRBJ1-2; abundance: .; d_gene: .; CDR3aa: CASSLWGYGYTF; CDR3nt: TGTGCCAGCAGTTTATGGGGGTATGGCTACACCTTC
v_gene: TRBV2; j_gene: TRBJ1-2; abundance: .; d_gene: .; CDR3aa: CASSASGRGRDYGYTF; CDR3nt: TGTGCCAGCAGTGCCTCGGGCAGGGGAAGGGACTATGGCTACACCTTC
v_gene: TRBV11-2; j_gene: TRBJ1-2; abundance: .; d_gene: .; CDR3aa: CASSLARHYGYTF; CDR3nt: TGTGCCAGCAGCTTAGCTAGACACTATGGCTACACCTTC
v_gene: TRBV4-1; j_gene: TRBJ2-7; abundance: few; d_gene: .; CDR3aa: CASSQDLRAPSYEQYF; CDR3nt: TGCGCCAGCAGCCAAGATTTGCGGGCCCCCTCCTACGAGCAGTACTTC
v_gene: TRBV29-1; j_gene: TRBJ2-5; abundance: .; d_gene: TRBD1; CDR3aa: CSVYRQGKTQYF; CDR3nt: TGCAGCGTTTACCGACAGGGGAAGACCCAGTACTTC
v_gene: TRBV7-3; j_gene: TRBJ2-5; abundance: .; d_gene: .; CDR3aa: CASSLRSGQETQYF; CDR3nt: TGTGCCAGCAGCTTACGTAGCGGACAAGAGACCCAGTACTTC
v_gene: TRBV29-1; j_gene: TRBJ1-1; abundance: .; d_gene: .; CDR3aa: CSGGTGTEAFF; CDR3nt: TGCAGCGGGGGGACGGGCACTGAAGCTTTCTTT
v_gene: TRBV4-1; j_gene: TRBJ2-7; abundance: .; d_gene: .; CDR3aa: CASSQGGAGPYEQYF; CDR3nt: TGCGCCAGCAGCCAAGGCGGCGCGGGTCCCTACGAGCAGTACTTC
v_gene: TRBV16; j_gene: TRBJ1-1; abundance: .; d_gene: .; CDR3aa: CASSQYLNTEAFF; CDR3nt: TGTGCCAGCAGCCAATATCTGAACACTGAAGCTTTCTTT
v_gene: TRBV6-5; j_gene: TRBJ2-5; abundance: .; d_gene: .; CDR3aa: CASRRGPTETQYF; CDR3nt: TGTGCCAGCAGACGGGGGCCCACGGAGACCCAGTACTTC
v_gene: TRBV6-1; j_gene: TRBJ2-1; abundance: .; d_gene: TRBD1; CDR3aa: CASSGTGQGGWHNEQFF; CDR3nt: TGTGCCAGCAGTGGAACGGGACAGGGGGGGTGGCACAATGAGCAGTTCTTC
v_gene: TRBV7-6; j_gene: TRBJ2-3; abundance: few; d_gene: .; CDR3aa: CASSFLMRGAGDTQYF; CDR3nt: TGTGCCAGCAGCTTTCTGATGAGGGGGGCAGGAGATACGCAGTATTTT
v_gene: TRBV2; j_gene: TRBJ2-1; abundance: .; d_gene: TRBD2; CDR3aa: CASPTGLAGTDEQFF; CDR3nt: TGTGCCAGCCCAACCGGACTAGCGGGAACCGATGAGCAGTTCTTC
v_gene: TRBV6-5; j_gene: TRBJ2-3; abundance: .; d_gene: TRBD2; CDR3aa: CASSPSLAGEGYF; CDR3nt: TGTGCCAGCAGCCCCTCTCTAGCGGGCGAGGGGTATTTT
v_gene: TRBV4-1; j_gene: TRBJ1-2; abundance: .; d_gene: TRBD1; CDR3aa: CASSPTGPGGYTF; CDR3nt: TGCGCCAGCAGCCCGACAGGGCCGGGAGGCTACACCTTC